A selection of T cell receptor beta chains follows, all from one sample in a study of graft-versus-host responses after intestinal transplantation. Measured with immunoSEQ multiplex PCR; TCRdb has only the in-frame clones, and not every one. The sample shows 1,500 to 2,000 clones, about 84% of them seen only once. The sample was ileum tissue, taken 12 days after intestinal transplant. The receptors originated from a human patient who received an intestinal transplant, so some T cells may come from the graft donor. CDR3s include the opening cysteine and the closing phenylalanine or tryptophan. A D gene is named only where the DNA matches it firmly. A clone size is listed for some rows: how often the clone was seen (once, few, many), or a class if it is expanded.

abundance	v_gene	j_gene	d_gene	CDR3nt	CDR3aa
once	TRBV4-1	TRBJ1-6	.	TGCGCCAGCAGCCAAGGGCCGGGGGCGAACTATAATTCACCCCTCCACTTT	CASSQGPGANYNSPLHF
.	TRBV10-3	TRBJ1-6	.	TGTGCCATCAGTGAGGATGGGAGAGGGCCGAGGGGTAATTCACCCCTCCACTTT	CAISEDGRGPRGNSPLHF
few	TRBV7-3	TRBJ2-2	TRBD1	TGTGCCAGCAGCCTTGACAGGGGATATACCGGGGAGCTGTTTTTT	CASSLDRGYTGELFF
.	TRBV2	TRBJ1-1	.	TGTGCCAGCAGTGGGGCCTCGTCCATGAACACTGAAGCTTTCTTT	CASSGASSMNTEAFF
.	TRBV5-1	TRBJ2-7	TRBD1	TGCGCCAGCAGCTCGAGGCCGGGACAGGGGGACGAGCAGTACTTC	CASSSRPGQGDEQYF
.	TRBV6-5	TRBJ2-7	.	TGTGCCAGCAGTGAGTTGGACCCCCCGTGCGAGCAGTACTTC	CASSELDPPCEQYF
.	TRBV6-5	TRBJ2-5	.	TGTGCCAGCAGTTACTCCCGGACCGTCCGGGAGACCCAGTACTTC	CASSYSRTVRETQYF
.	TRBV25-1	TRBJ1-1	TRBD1	TGTGCCAGCAGTGACGGGCAGGGGGCCACTGAAGCTTTCTTT	CASSDGQGATEAFF
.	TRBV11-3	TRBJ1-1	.	TGTGCCAGCAGCTGTCGAGGGTTCGCTGAAGCTTTCTTT	CASSCRGFAEAFF
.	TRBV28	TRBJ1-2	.	TGTGCCAGCAGTTTCTTCGGTTCCTATGGCTACACCTTC	CASSFFGSYGYTF
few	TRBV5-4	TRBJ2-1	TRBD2	TGTGCCAGCAGCTTGGGTAGCGGGAGGGAGCAGTTCTTC	CASSLGSGREQFF
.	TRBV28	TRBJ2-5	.	TGTGCCACTACACCGGCAAAAGAGACCCAGTACTTC	CATTPAKETQYF
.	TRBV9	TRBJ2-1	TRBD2	TGTGCCAGCAGCGTAGATCACCGTGGGGGAGGGGAGCAGTTCTTC	CASSVDHRGGGEQFF
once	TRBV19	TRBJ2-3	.	TGTGCCAGTATGCCTCGGCAAGGGTGGGGTACGCAGTATTTT	CASMPRQGWGTQYF
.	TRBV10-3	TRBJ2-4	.	TGTGCCATCAGTGAAGGGGGGCCGGCCAAAAACATTCAGTACTTC	CAISEGGPAKNIQYF
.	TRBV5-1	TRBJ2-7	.	TGCGCCAGCAGCTGGTCAGACAGGCCGATTTCCTACGAGCAGTACTTC	CASSWSDRPISYEQYF
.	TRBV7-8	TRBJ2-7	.	TGTGCCAGCAGCCCCCATGGGGGCGAGCAGTACTTC	CASSPHGGEQYF
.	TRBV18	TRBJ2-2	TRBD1	TGTGCCAGCTCACCAGCGACAGGGGTGAACACCGGGGAGCTGTTTTTT	CASSPATGVNTGELFF
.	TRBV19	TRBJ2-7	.	TGTGCCAGTAGTGCCCGGGGACGGACCCCGGAAGAGCAGTACTTC	CASSARGRTPEEQYF
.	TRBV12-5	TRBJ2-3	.	TGTGCTAGTGGTTTGGTAGTCTCTCGGGAGATAGATACGCAGTATTTT	CASGLVVSREIDTQYF
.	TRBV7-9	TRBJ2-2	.	TGTGCCAGCAGCTTTTTCCCTCGGGGCCCTCGGAAGCTGTTTTTT	CASSFFPRGPRKLFF
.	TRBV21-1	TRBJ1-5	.	TGTGCCAGCCTTCCAGACAGGGTTCCTCAGCCCCAGCATTTT	CASLPDRVPQPQHF
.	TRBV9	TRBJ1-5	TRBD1	TGTGCCAGCGGATCCGGGACAGGACGACAGCCCCAGCATTTT	CASGSGTGRQPQHF
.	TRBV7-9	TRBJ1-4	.	TGTGCCAGCAGCTTCAACACGGCAACTAATGAAAAACTGTTTTTT	CASSFNTATNEKLFF
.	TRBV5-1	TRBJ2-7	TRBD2	TGCGCCAGCACCCAGACTAGCGGGACGGACGAGCAGTACTTC	CASTQTSGTDEQYF
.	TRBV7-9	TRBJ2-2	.	TGTGCCAGCGGAGGGAGAATCACCGGGGAGCTGTTTTTT	CASGGRITGELFF
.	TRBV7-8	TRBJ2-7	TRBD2	TGTGCCAGCAGCATTAGGACGGGAGGGGAAGGTTACGAGCAGTACTTC	CASSIRTGGEGYEQYF
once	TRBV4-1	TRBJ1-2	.	TGCGCCAGCAGCCAAGAGGCCGGGCAGGTTAACTATGGCTACACCTTC	CASSQEAGQVNYGYTF
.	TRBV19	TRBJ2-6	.	TGTGCCAGTAGTATTGAGGGTTCACTTACTGGGGCCAACGTCCCGACTTTC	CASSIEGSLTGANVPTF
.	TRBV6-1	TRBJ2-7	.	TGTGCCAGCAAGACCTACGAGCAGTACTTC	CASKTYEQYF
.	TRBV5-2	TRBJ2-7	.	TGTGCCAGCAGCCTGCGAGGAGACTACGAGCAGTACTTC	CASSLRGDYEQYF
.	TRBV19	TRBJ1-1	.	TGTGCCAGTAGCTTTAAGGGATCGATTGCTGAAGCTTTCTTT	CASSFKGSIAEAFF
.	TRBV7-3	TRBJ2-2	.	TGTGCCAGCAGCCTAGGGCGGGCGAACACCGGGGAGCTGTTTTTT	CASSLGRANTGELFF
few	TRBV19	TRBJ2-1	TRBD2	TGTGCCAGTAGTAACCCCGCGGGCGGGAGGCCTAGGAATGAGCAGTTCTTC	CASSNPAGGRPRNEQFF
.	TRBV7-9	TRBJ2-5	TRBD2	TGTGCCAGCAGCGAAGCGGGGCGGGAGCGCGGGGCGACCCAGTACTTC	CASSEAGRERGATQYF
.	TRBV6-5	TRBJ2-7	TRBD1	TGTGCCAGCAGCCCGGACAGGGGGGTTTACGAGCAGTACTTC	CASSPDRGVYEQYF
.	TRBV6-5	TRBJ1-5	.	TGTGCCAGCAGTTACTCAAGGTCCCGGGAGCCCCAGCATTTT	CASSYSRSREPQHF
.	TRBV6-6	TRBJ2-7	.	TGTGCCAGCAGTTACTCGACTTTGGCAGAATCCTACGAGCAGTACTTC	CASSYSTLAESYEQYF
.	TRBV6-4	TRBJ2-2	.	TGTGCCAGCAGTGACTCCCGCGGGACAGAGGCTAACGGGGAGCTGTTTTTT	CASSDSRGTEANGELFF
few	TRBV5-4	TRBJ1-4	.	TGTGCCAGCAGCTTGGAGGCAGGGAGTAATGAAAAACTGTTTTTT	CASSLEAGSNEKLFF
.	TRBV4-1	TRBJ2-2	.	TGCGCCAGCAGCCAAGGTCAGATGTCCGGGGAGCTGTTTTTT	CASSQGQMSGELFF
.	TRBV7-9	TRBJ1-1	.	TGTGCCAGCAACGAGGGGAAAAACACTGAAGCTTTCTTT	CASNEGKNTEAFF
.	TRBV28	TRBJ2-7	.	TGTGCCAGCAGTTTCAGCGGGTCACGCGACTACGAGCAGTACTTC	CASSFSGSRDYEQYF
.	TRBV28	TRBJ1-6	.	TGTGCCAGCAGTACGGGAAATTCACCCCTCCACTTT	CASSTGNSPLHF
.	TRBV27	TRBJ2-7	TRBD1	TGTGCCAGCGGCATGACAGGGTTGTACGAGCAGTACTTC	CASGMTGLYEQYF
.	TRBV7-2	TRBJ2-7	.	TGTGCCAGCAGCTTCCTAGGGCCCTACGAGCAGTACTTC	CASSFLGPYEQYF